This TCR beta chain emerged from a study of cytomegalovirus exposure and HLA in healthy donors. General study results and limits: Analyses of presence and absence presupposed an approximately uniform sequencing depth across donors.

This CDR3 is built from 16 residues. The V end was cut by 3 bases, the J end by 7 bases, with 18 bases between. CDR1 and CDR2 from the germline V gene are KGHSH and LQKENI. About this clone: Antigen unknown.

With 60 Vbeta and 13 Jbeta primers, the PCR was carried out. Here immunoSEQ multiplex PCR was the method, and the copy in TCRdb shows in-frame clones only, minus some. Of roughly 120,000 clones listed, approximately 80% were seen once; the top ten hold 4% to 5%. Specimen: PBMCs. This chain joins TRBV18 and TRBJ1-4, with D tentatively TRBD1 (6 bases). The clonotype originates from a man in his fifties or sixties in good health and CMV-seropositive. CDR3 sequence (DNA): TGTGCCAGCTCACCGGTCTGGGGACAAGCGCGTGAAAAACTGTTTTTT. Residues: CASSPVWGQAREKLFF. Combining the CDR3 with reference TRBV18 and TRBJ1-4 gives the whole variable domain NAGVMQNPRHLVRRRGQEARLRCSPMKGHSHVYWYRQLPEEGLKFMVYLQKENIIDESGMPKERFSAEFPKEGPSILRIQQVVRGDSAAYFCASSPVWGQAREKLFFGSGTQLSVL.